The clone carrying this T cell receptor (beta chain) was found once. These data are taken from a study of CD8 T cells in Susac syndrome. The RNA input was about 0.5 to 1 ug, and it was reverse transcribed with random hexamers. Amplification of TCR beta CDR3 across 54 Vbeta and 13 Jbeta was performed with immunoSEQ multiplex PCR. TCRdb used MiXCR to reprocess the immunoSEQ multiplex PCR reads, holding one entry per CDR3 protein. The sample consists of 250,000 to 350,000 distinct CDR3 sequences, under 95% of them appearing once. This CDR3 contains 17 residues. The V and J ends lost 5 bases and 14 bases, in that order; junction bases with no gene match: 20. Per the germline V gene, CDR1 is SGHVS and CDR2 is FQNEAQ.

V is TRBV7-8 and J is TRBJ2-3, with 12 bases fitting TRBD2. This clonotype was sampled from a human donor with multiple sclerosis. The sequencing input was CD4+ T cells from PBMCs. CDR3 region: CASSPTRTSGANSRMYF. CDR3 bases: TGTGCCAGCAGCCCTACCCGGACTAGCGGGGCCAATTCCCGTATGTATTTT.